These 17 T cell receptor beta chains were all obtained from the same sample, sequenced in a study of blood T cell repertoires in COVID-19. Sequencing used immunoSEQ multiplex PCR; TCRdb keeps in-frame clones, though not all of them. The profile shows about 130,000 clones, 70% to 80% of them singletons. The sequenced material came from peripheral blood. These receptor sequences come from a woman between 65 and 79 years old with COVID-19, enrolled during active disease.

The CDR3 bases are TGTGCCAGCAGCCCACAGGGACTAGCGAAAGATAAAGAGACCCAGTACTTC. It translates to CASSPQGLAKDKETQYF. The chain employs TRBV7-9 and TRBJ2-5; 10 bases map to TRBD2. The CDR3 covers 17 residues. J was trimmed by 3 bases and V by 5 bases; bases with no gene match: 12. The germline CDR1 and CDR2 sequences are SEHNR and FQNEAQ (reference sequence).

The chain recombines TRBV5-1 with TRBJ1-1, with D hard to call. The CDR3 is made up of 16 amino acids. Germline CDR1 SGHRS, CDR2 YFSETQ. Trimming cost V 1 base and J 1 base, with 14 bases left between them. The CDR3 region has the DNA TGCGCCAGCAGCTTGCGGCCAGGCAATTCGAACACTGAAGCTTTCTTT. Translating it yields CASSLRPGNSNTEAFF.

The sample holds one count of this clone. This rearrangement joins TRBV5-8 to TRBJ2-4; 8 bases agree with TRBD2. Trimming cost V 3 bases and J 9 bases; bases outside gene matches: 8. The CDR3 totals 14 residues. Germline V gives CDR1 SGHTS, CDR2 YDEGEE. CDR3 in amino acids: CASSSGRGGIIQYF. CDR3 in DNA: TGTGCCAGCAGCTCGGGCCGGGGGGGGATCATTCAGTACTTC.

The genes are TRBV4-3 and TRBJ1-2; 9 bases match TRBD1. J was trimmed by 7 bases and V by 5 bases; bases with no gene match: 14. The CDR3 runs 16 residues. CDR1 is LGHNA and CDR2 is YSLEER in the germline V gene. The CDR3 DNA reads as TGCGCCAGCAGCGCAGGGACGGGACAGGGTGAGTCTGGCTACACCTTC. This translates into CASSAGTGQGESGYTF.

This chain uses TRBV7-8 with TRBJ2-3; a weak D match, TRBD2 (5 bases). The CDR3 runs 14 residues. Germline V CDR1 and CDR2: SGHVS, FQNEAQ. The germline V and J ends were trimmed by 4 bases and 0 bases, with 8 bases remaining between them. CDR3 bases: TGTGCCAGCAGCTCGAGGGCTAGCACAGATACGCAGTATTTT. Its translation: CASSSRASTDTQYF.

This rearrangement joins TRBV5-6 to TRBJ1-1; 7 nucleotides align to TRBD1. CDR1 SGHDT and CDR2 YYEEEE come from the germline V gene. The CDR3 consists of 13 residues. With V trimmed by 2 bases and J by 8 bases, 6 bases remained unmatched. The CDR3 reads CASSFQQGQEAFF. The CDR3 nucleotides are TGTGCCAGCAGCTTCCAACAGGGACAGGAAGCTTTCTTT.

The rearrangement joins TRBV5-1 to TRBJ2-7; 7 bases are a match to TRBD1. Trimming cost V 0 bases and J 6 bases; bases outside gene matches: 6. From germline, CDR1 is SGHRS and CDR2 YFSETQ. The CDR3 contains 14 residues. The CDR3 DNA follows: TGCGCCAGCAGCTTGGGACAGGGTGGAGGCGAGCAGTACTTC. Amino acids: CASSLGQGGGEQYF.

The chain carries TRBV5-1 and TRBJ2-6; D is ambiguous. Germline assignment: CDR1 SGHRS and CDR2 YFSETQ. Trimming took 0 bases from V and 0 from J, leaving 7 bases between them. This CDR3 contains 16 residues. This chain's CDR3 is CASSLAGSSGANVLTF. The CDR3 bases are TGCGCCAGCAGCTTGGCCGGTAGCTCTGGGGCCAACGTCCTGACTTTC.

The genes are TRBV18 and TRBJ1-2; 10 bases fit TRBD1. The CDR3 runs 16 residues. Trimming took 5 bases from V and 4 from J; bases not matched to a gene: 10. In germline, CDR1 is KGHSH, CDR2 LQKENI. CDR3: CASSAGTGVKGYGYTF. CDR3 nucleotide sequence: TGTGCCAGCTCAGCCGGGACAGGGGTAAAAGGCTATGGCTACACCTTC.

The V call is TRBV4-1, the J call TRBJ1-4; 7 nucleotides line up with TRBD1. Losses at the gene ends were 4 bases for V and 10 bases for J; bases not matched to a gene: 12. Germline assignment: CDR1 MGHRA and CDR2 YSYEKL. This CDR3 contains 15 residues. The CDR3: CASSPGDSADGKLFF. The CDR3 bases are TGCGCCAGCAGCCCAGGGGACAGTGCGGATGGAAAACTGTTTTTT.

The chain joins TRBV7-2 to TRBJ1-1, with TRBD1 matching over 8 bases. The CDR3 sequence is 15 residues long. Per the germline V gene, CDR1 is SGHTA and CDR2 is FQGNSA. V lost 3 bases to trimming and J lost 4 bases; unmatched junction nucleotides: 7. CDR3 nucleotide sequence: TGTGCCAGCAGCTTGACGTGGACAGGGAGCACTGAAGCTTTCTTT. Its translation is CASSLTWTGSTEAFF.

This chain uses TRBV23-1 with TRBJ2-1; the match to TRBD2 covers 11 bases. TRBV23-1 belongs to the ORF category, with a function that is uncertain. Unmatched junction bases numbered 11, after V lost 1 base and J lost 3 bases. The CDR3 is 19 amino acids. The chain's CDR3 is CASSQLGLAGGSGYNEQFF. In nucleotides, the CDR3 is TGCGCCAGCAGTCAATTGGGGCTAGCGGGGGGATCAGGCTACAATGAGCAGTTCTTC.

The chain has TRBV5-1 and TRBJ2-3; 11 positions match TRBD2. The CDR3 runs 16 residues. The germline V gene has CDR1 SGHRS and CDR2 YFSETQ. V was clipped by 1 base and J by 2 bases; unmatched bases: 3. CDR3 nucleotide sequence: TGCGCCAGCAGCTTGACTAGCGGGGGCCCCACAGATACGCAGTATTTT. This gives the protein CASSLTSGGPTDTQYF. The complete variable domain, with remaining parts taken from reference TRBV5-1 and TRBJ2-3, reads KAGVTQTPRYLIKTRGQQVTLSCSPISGHRSVSWYQQTPGQGLQFLFEYFSETQRNKGNFPGRFSGRQFSNSRSEMNVSTLELGDSALYLCASSLTSGGPTDTQYFGPGTRLTVL.

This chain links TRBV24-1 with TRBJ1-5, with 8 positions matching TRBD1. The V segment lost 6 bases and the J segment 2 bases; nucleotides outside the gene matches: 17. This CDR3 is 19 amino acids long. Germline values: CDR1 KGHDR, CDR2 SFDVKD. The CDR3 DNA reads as TGTGCCACCAGTCGTCCGGCAGGGGGCCGAGTTTTCGGCAATCAGCCCCAGCATTTT. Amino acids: CATSRPAGGRVFGNQPQHF.

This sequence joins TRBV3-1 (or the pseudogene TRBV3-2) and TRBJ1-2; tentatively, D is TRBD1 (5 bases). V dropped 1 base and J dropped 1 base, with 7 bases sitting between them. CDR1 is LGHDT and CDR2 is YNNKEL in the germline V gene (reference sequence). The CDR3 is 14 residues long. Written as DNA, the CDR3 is TGTGCCAGCAGCCAAGGGGGCAGTAACTATGGCTACACCTTC. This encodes CASSQGGSNYGYTF.

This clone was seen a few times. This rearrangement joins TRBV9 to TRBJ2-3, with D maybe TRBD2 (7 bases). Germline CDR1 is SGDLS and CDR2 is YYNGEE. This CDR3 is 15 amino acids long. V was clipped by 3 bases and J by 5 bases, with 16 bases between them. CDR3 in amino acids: CASSEGGGVEDTQYF. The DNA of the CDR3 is TGTGCCAGCAGCGAGGGAGGGGGGGTTGAAGATACGCAGTATTTT.

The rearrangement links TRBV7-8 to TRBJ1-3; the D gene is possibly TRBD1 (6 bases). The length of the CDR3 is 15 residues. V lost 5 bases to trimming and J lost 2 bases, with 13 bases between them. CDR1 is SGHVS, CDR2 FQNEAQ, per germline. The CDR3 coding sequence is TGTGCCAGCAGCCCTCAGGGGAGCACTGGAAACACCATATATTTT. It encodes CASSPQGSTGNTIYF.